These 10 T cell receptor beta chains were all obtained from the same sample, sequenced in a study of siplizumab effects on memory and regulatory T cells. TCRdb keeps only in-frame clones here, not all; method: immunoSEQ multiplex PCR. This table holds 90,000 to 95,000 clones, 80% to 95% found once. Material: CD8+ T cells sorted from blood. All receptors derive from a human donor in good health.

This chain joins TRBV11-3 and TRBJ2-7; a weak D match, TRBD2 (6 bases). Trimming took off 5 bases at V and 3 bases at J, with 11 bases between the two ends. CDR1 and CDR2 from the germline V gene are SGHNT and YENEEA. The CDR3 runs to 13 residues. In DNA form, the CDR3 reads TGTGCCAGCAGCCCTATGGGGGGCTACGAGCAGTACTTC. Amino acids: CASSPMGGYEQYF.

This clone was observed at least ten times. The chain carries TRBV7-2 and TRBJ1-2; 8 bases agree with TRBD1. The CDR3 covers 15 residues. Per the germline V gene, CDR1 is SGHTA and CDR2 is FQGNSA. V shed 0 bases and J 7 bases; nucleotides not matched to a gene: 7. The CDR3 nucleotides read TGTGCCAGCAGCTTAGCGCTAAGACAGGGGAGTGGCTACACCTTC. Translating gives CASSLALRQGSGYTF.

The rearrangement uses TRBV4-1 and TRBJ2-7; no clear D gene. The CDR3 is made up of 15 amino acids. Germline V CDR1 and CDR2: MGHRA, YSYEKL. V was clipped by 0 bases and J by 2 bases, with 11 bases between them. This chain's CDR3 is CASSQEARPPYEQYF. The CDR3 nucleotides are TGCGCCAGCAGCCAAGAAGCCAGGCCCCCCTACGAGCAGTACTTC.

V gene TRBV2 combines with J gene TRBJ2-1; a weak D match, TRBD2 (5 bases). The CDR3 contains 16 residues. Per the germline V gene, CDR1 is SNHLY and CDR2 is FYNNEI. V was clipped by 1 base and J by 8 bases, with 18 bases between them. Written as DNA, the CDR3 is TGTGCCAGCAGTGAAGGGGAGCTAACCCTTTTGGATGAGCAGTTCTTC. Translated: CASSEGELTLLDEQFF.

The V and J genes are TRBV7-9 and TRBJ1-2, with D possibly TRBD1 on 5 matching bases. Germline V gene sequence: CDR1 SEHNR, CDR2 FQNEAQ (reference sequence). The ends were cut back, 5 bases at V and 7 bases at J, with 14 bases in the middle. CDR3 length equals 13 residues. The CDR3 nucleotides are TGTGCCAGCAGCACGGGGACCGATCCTGGCTACACCTTC. Amino acids: CASSTGTDPGYTF.

The chain recombines TRBV5-1 with TRBJ2-7; the match to TRBD2 covers 9 bases. The junction had 6 bases not matched to a gene; V was cut back by 2 bases and J by 6 bases. The germline V gene has CDR1 SGHRS and CDR2 YFSETQ. The CDR3 loop spans 14 amino acids. As DNA, the CDR3 is TGCGCCAGCAGCTTTGGAGCGGGAGGTTCCGAGCAGTACTTC. Its translation is CASSFGAGGSEQYF.

The J gene is TRBJ2-7, the V gene TRBV7-9; no definite D call. CDR3 length equals 15 residues. V was trimmed by 1 base and J by 3 bases, leaving 13 bases between them. The germline CDR1 and CDR2 sequences are SEHNR and FQNEAQ (reference sequence). The CDR3 is CASSLGASFLYEQYF. CDR3 nucleotides: TGTGCCAGCAGCTTAGGTGCCTCTTTTCTCTACGAGCAGTACTTC.

V usage is TRBV6-1 and J usage is TRBJ1-3, with D unresolved. V was cut by 2 bases and J by 0 bases, with 8 bases left in between. From germline, CDR1 is MNHNS and CDR2 SASEGT. The CDR3 spans 15 residues. The CDR3 nucleotides read TGTGCCAGCAGTGAATCTCCGTACTCTGGAAACACCATATATTTT. It translates to CASSESPYSGNTIYF.

The genes are TRBV9 and TRBJ2-6; D is uncertain. Deletions cut 1 base from V and 0 bases from J, with 8 bases between. Germline CDR1 is SGDLS and CDR2 is YYNGEE. CDR3 length: 16 residues. This chain's CDR3 is CASSVSDPSGANVLTF. For the CDR3, the DNA is TGTGCCAGCAGCGTATCCGACCCCTCTGGGGCCAACGTCCTGACTTTC.

The rearrangement joins TRBV7-3 to TRBJ2-1, with 10 positions matching TRBD2. The CDR3 runs to 17 residues. The ends lost 2 bases at V and 6 bases at J; junction bases unmatched: 10. CDR1 is SGHTA and CDR2 is FQGTGA in the germline V gene. In DNA form, the CDR3 reads TGTGCCAGCAGCTTAGAAGAGCTAGCGGGAGCCTCCAATGAGCAGTTCTTC. Residues: CASSLEELAGASNEQFF.